Presented here are 5 T cell receptor beta chains from one specimen sequenced in a study of T-cell memory formation after mild COVID-19. In TCRdb, the 5' RACE reads were re-called with MiXCR into one record per CDR3 protein. The data show approximately 100,000 distinct CDR3 sequences, with 9.5% to 15% seen just once and roughly 30% held by the top ten. The sequenced material came from PBMCs or a T cell subset sorted from them (not recorded which). All receptors come from an adult woman who had mild COVID-19 (a few samples of this study predate the infection). Cell type and time point are not known.

The table lists this clonotype with a few counts. The rearrangement links TRBV3-1 to TRBJ2-2; no reliable D call. The CDR3 runs 15 residues. Trimming took 1 base from V and 1 from J, leaving 7 bases between them. Germline V gene lookup returns CDR1 LGHDT and CDR2 YNNKEL (reference sequence). The CDR3 sequence: CASSQVAQNTGELFF. The CDR3 nucleotides read TGTGCCAGCAGCCAAGTAGCCCAGAACACCGGGGAGCTGTTTTTT.

This clonotype appeared a few times. CDR3 bases: TGTGCCACCAGTGATTCACAGGGGGCGGGAGAGACCCAGTACTTC. The encoded protein is CATSDSQGAGETQYF. This chain joins TRBV24-1 and TRBJ2-5; 9 nucleotides line up with TRBD1. Germline values: CDR1 KGHDR, CDR2 SFDVKD. This CDR3 is built from 15 residues. With V trimmed by 2 bases and J by 4 bases, 4 bases remained unmatched.

Ten or more counts support this clonotype. The gene calls are TRBV7-3 and TRBJ2-7; TRBD1 aligns across 8 bases. V lost 4 bases to trimming and J lost 3 bases; unmatched junction nucleotides: 2. Germline CDR1 and CDR2: SGHTA and FQGTGA. The CDR3 runs to 13 residues. The CDR3 DNA reads as TGTGCCAGCAGCTCCGGGACAGGCTACGAGCAGTACTTC. Translated: CASSSGTGYEQYF.

J is TRBJ2-7 and V is TRBV4-3; D is unclear. The CDR3 extends over 15 amino acids. V dropped 0 bases and J dropped 4 bases, with 13 bases sitting between them. Germline CDR1 and CDR2: LGHNA and YSLEER. In nucleotides, the CDR3 is TGCGCCAGCAGCCAAGAGTACCCGTCCCGTTACGAGCAGTACTTC. Amino acid sequence: CASSQEYPSRYEQYF.

The rearrangement links TRBV5-1 to TRBJ2-3; either TRBD1 or TRBD2 may supply D (5 bases each). The CDR3 runs 13 residues. The V gene's germline CDR1 is SGHRS and CDR2 YFSETQ. Trimming cost V 2 bases and J 10 bases, with 14 bases left between them. CDR3 region: CASSFDPGRPQYF. The DNA for the CDR3 is TGCGCCAGCAGCTTCGATCCGGGACGGCCGCAGTATTTT. The whole variable domain, filled in from reference TRBV5-1 and TRBJ2-3, reads KAGVTQTPRYLIKTRGQQVTLSCSPISGHRSVSWYQQTPGQGLQFLFEYFSETQRNKGNFPGRFSGRQFSNSRSEMNVSTLELGDSALYLCASSFDPGRPQYFGPGTRLTVL.